The entry below gives a single T cell receptor (beta chain) sequence along with its context. The data are from a study of blood T cell repertoires in COVID-19. Study background: Samples came from the United States, Italy and Spain, spanning acute and convalescent COVID-19. Sources were T cells, B-cell-depleted T cells, or PBMCs; the material itself was cDNA or gDNA.

The data were produced by immunoSEQ multiplex PCR, yet TCRdb's version contains in-frame clones alone and is incomplete. The sample yields under 300,000 clones, nearly 85% seen once. What was sequenced was peripheral blood. The TCR originated in a human donor in a cohort sampled during active COVID-19.

CDR3 in amino acids: CASSEPVRETQYF. CDR3 in DNA: TGCGCCAGCAGTGAGCCCGTGAGGGAGACCCAGTACTTC. The J gene is TRBJ2-5, the V gene TRBV10-2; D not resolved. V dropped 2 bases and J dropped 5 bases, with 9 bases sitting between them. This CDR3 has 13 residues. The germline V gene encodes CDR1 WSHSY and CDR2 SAAADI.